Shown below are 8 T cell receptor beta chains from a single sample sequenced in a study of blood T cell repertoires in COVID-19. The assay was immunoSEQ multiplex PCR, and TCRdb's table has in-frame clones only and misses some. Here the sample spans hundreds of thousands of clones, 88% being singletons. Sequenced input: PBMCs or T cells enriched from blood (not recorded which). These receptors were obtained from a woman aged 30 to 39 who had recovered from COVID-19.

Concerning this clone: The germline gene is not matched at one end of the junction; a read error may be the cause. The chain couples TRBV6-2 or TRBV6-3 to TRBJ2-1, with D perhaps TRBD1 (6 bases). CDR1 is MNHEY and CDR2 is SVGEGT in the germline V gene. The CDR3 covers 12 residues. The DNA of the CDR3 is TGTGCCAGCACCCCATCCTGGGGGCAAAAGGTCTTC. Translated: CASTPSWGQKVF.

The CDR3 region is CASSLIQGQSPLHF. Here the CDR3 DNA reads TGTGCCAGCAGTTTAATTCAGGGGCAATCACCCCTCCACTTT. The chain links TRBV28 to TRBJ1-6; D perhaps matches TRBD1 (6 bases). The CDR3 totals 14 residues. Germline V lookup: CDR1 MDHEN, CDR2 SYDVKM. V lost 2 bases and J lost 10, with 12 bases in between.

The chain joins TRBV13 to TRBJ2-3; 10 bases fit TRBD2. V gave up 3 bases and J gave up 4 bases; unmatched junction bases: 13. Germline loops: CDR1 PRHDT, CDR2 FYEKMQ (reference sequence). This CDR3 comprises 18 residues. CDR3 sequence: CASSLAPSGGWGADTQYF. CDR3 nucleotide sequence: TGTGCCAGCAGCTTGGCCCCTAGCGGGGGTTGGGGCGCAGATACGCAGTATTTT. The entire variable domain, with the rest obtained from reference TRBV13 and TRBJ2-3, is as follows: AAGVIQSPRHLIKEKRETATLKCYPIPRHDTVYWYQQGPGQDPQFLISFYEKMQSDKGSIPDRFSAQQFSDYHSELNMSSLELGDSALYFCASSLAPSGGWGADTQYFGPGTRLTVL.

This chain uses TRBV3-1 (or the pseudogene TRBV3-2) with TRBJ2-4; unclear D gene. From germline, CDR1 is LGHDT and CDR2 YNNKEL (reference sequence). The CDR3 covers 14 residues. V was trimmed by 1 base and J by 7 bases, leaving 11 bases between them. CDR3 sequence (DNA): TGTGCCAGCAGCCAAGCCAACTATGCTAACATTCAGTACTTC. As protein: CASSQANYANIQYF.

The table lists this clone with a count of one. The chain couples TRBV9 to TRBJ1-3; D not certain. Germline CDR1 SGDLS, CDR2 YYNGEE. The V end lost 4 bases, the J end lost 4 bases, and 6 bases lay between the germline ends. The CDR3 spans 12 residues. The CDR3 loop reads CASSPLGNTIYF. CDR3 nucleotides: TGTGCCAGCAGCCCCCTGGGAAACACCATATATTTT.

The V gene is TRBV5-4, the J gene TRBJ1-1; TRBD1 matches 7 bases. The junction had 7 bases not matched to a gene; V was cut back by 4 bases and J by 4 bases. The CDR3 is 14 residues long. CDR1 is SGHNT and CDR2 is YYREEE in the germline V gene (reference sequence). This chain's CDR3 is CASSPGGTSTEAFF. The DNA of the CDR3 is TGTGCCAGCAGCCCAGGGGGTACCAGCACTGAAGCTTTCTTT.

The CDR3: CASSETSGRAGEQYF. The DNA of the CDR3 is TGTGCCAGCAGCGAGACTAGCGGGAGGGCTGGGGAGCAGTACTTC. V gene TRBV13 combines with J gene TRBJ2-7; 14 bases align to TRBD2. The CDR3 is 15 amino acids. The ends lost 5 bases at V and 7 bases at J; junction bases unmatched: 7. Germline lookup yields CDR1 PRHDT and CDR2 FYEKMQ (reference sequence).

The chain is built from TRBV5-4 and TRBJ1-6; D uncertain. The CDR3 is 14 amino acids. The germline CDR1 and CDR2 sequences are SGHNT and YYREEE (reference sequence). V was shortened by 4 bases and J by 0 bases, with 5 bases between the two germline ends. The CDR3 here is CASSLSSYNSPLHF. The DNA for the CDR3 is TGTGCCAGCAGCCTTAGCTCCTATAATTCACCCCTCCACTTT.